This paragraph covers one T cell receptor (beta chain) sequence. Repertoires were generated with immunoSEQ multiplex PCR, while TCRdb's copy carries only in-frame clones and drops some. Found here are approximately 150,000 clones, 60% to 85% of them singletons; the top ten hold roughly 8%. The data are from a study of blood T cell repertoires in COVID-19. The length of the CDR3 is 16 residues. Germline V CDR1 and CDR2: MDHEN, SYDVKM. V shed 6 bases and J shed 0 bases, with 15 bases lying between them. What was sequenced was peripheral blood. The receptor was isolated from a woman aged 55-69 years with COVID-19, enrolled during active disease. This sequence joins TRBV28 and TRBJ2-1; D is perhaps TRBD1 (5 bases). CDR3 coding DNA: TGTGCCAGCAGACACCAGACAGTAAGCTCCTACAATGAGCAGTTCTTC. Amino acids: CASRHQTVSSYNEQFF.